The clone carrying this T cell receptor beta chain was counted many times. Its antigen is still unknown. The sample belongs to a study of T cell repertoires in cytomegalovirus infection. Study observations and caveats: HLA-C-restricted, CMV-specific TCR beta clonotypes were dominant ex vivo.

From the reads, TCRdb called clonotypes with MiXCR, one entry per CDR3 protein. The sample carries about 450,000 distinct CDR3 sequences, under 40% recorded once. Germline lookup yields CDR1 SGHTA and CDR2 FQGNSA. The CDR3 extends over 15 amino acids. V lost 3 bases and J 8 bases, leaving 14 bases between the germline ends. This TCR came from a human donor in good health (CMV status not recorded). Some clones in this sample may be carry-over from other donors' samples. The source material was PBMCs. The chain carries TRBV7-2 and TRBJ1-6; the D gene is possibly TRBD1 (6 bases). The CDR3 loop reads CASSLRGGADSPLHF. For the CDR3, the DNA is TGTGCCAGCAGCTTGAGGGGGGGTGCGGATTCACCCCTCCACTTT.